The clone carrying this TCR beta chain was seen a handful of times. Its antigen is as yet unknown. Genomic DNA (roughly 1.8 micrograms) was obtained from cryopreserved PBMCs for construction of TCR beta libraries. This specimen comes from a study of cytotoxic CD8 clonotypes in ibrutinib-treated CLL. Study outcomes and limitations: The clonality rise at ibrutinib response reflected private clonotype expansion.

Repertoires were generated with immunoSEQ multiplex PCR, while TCRdb's copy carries only in-frame clones and drops some. The table includes some 150,000 clones, 65% to 85% detected once. The sequence was collected from a human donor with chronic lymphocytic leukemia. Sequencing was performed on PBMCs, taken after 36 months of ibrutinib treatment.

The CDR3 loop reads CASNPGQGIREQYF. The CDR3 DNA follows: TGTGCCAGTAACCCGGGACAGGGGATACGCGAGCAGTACTTC. J is TRBJ2-7 and V is TRBV19; 10 positions agree with TRBD1. The germline V gene encodes CDR1 LNHDA and CDR2 SQIVND (reference sequence). The CDR3 spans 14 residues. Trimming at V came to 7 bases and at J to 6 bases, leaving 9 bases not matched to a gene.